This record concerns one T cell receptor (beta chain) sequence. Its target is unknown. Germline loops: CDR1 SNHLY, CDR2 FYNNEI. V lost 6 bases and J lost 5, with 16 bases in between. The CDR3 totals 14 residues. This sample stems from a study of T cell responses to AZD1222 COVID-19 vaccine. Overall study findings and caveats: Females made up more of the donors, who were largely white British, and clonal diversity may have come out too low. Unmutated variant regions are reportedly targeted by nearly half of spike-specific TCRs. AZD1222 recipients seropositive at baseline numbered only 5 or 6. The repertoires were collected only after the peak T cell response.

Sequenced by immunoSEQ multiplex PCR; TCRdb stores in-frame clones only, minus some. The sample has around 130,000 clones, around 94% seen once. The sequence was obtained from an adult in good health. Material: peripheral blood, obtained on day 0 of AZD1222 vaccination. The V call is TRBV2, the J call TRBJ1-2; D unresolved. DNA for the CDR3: TGTGCCAGCAGGGCGCTGGATGGCGTTTATGGCTACACCTTC. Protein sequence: CASRALDGVYGYTF.